This TCR beta chain was recorded in a study of Ad26.COV2.S vaccination and SARS-CoV-2 variants. Looking at the study overall: Donor participated within the Ad26.COV2.S arm of the COV1001 trial.

Treatment noted: about 20 received Ad26.COV2.S at low or high dose, single or two shots; roughly five received placebo; per-sample allocation not given. Sampling occurred on day 63 after the first vaccine or placebo injection. CDR1 and CDR2 (germline): LGHNA, YSLEER. V lost 4 bases, J lost 5 bases, and 23 bases lay in between. This CDR3 spans 17 amino acids. The method was immunoSEQ multiplex PCR; TCRdb's version includes in-frame clones alone and lacks a portion of them. Of under 500,000 clones listed, roughly 90% are singletons. General study results and limits: Participants given vaccine showed non-spike TCR breadth similar to that of placebo recipients. Breadth and depth estimates from TCRs may understate total T cell responses. Vaccine recipients surpassed placebo recipients in spike-specific TCR breadth.

As to this clone: The antigen remains undetermined.

Sequenced material: peripheral blood, taken in a trial of Ad26.COV2.S vaccine versus placebo. The chain has TRBV4-3 and TRBJ1-2; D is undetermined. This clonotype was sampled from a person between 18 and 59 years old who received the Ad26.COV2.S COVID-19 vaccine or a placebo. CDR3 amino acids: CASSPSAAAAPDYGYTF. Written as DNA, the CDR3 is TGCGCCAGCAGCCCATCCGCGGCAGCGGCCCCAGATTATGGCTACACCTTC.